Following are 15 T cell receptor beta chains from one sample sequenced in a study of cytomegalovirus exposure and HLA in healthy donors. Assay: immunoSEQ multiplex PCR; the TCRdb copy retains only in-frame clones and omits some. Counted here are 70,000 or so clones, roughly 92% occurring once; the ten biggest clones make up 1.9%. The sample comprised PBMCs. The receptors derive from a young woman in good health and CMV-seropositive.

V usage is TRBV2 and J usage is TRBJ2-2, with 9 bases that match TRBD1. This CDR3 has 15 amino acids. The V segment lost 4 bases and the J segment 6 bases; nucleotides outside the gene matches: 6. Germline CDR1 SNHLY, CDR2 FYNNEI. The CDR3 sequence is CASSVDRGRSGELFF. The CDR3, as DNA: TGTGCCAGCAGTGTAGACAGGGGGAGGTCCGGGGAGCTGTTTTTT. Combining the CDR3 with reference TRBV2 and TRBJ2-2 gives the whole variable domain EPEVTQTPSHQVTQMGQEVILRCVPISNHLYFYWYRQILGQKVEFLVSFYNNEISEKSEIFDDQFSVERPDGSNFTLKIRSTKLEDSAMYFCASSVDRGRSGELFFGEGSRLTVL.

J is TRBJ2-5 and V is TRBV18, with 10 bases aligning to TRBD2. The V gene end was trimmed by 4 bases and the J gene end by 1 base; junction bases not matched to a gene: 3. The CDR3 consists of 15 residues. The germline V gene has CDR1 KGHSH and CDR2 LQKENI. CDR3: CASSLSSGGQETQYF. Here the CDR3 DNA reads TGTGCCAGCTCACTATCTAGCGGGGGCCAAGAGACCCAGTACTTC. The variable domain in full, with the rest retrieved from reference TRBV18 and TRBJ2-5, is NAGVMQNPRHLVRRRGQEARLRCSPMKGHSHVYWYRQLPEEGLKFMVYLQKENIIDESGMPKERFSAEFPKEGPSILRIQQVVRGDSAAYFCASSLSSGGQETQYFGPGTRLLVL.

The CDR3: CASSFGMNTEAFF. As DNA, the CDR3 is TGTGCCAGCAGCTTCGGTATGAACACTGAAGCTTTCTTT. This sequence joins TRBV5-4 and TRBJ1-1; D unresolved. CDR3 length equals 13 residues. V lost 2 bases and J 0 bases, leaving 5 bases between the germline ends. In germline, CDR1 is SGHNT, CDR2 YYREEE (reference sequence).

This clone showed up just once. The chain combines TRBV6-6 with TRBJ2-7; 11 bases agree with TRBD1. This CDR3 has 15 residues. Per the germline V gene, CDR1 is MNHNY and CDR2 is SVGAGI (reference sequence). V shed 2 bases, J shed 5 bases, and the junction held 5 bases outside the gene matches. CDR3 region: CASSYARDRGNEQYF. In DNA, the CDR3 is TGTGCCAGCAGTTACGCCCGGGACAGGGGGAACGAGCAGTACTTC.

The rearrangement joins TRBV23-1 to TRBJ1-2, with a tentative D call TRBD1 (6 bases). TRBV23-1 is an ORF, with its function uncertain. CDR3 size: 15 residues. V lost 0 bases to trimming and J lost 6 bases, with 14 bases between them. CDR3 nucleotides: TGCGCCAGCAGTCAATCTTGGATAGGGGGGGATGGCTACACCTTC. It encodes CASSQSWIGGDGYTF.

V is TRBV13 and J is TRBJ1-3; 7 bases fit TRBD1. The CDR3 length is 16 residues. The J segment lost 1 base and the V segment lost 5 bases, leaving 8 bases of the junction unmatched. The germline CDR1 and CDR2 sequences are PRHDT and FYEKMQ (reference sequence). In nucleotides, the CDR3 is TGTGCCAGCAGCCGACAGGGTGACGGTTCTGGAAACACCATATATTTT. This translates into CASSRQGDGSGNTIYF.

The CDR3 nucleotides are TGTGCCACCGGGCGGCAGGAGGCTAATGAAAAACTGTTTTTT. Amino acids: CATGRQEANEKLFF. This chain connects TRBV7-9 to TRBJ1-4; D not certain. CDR1 SEHNR and CDR2 FQNEAQ come from the germline V gene (reference sequence). V was trimmed by 10 bases and J by 3 bases, leaving 15 bases between them. CDR3 length: 14 amino acids.

CDR3 DNA sequence: TGCGCCAGCAGCTTGTTATCTGGGGCGCAGGTGGATACGCAGTATTTT. Translating gives CASSLLSGAQVDTQYF. J is TRBJ2-3 and V is TRBV5-1; TRBD1 might be the D (5 bases). Germline-derived CDR1 and CDR2 are SGHRS and YFSETQ. The V end lost 1 base, the J end lost 6 bases, and 18 bases lay between the germline ends. This CDR3 is built from 16 residues.

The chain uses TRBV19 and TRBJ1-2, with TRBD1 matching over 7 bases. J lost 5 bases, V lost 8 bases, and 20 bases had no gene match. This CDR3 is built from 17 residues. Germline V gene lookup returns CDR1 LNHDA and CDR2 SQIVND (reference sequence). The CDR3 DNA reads TGTGCCAGTGATCCCCAGGGGACAGTGGACTATATTTATGGCTACACCTTC. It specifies CASDPQGTVDYIYGYTF. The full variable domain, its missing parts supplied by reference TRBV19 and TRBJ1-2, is DGGITQSPKYLFRKEGQNVTLSCEQNLNHDAMYWYRQDPGQGLRLIYYSQIVNDFQKGDIAEGYSVSREKKESFPLTVTSAQKNPTAFYLCASDPQGTVDYIYGYTFGSGTRLTVV.

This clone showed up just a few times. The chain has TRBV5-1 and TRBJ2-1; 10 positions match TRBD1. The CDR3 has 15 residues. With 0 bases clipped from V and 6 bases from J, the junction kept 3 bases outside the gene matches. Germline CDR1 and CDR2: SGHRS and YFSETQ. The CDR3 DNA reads TGCGCCAGCAGCTTGGGACAGGGGGCGGTCAATGAGCAGTTCTTC. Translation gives CASSLGQGAVNEQFF.

CDR3 sequence: CASSTRLAGGNYEQYF. CDR3 in DNA: TGTGCCAGCAGCACCAGACTAGCGGGGGGGAATTACGAGCAGTACTTC. The V and J genes are TRBV7-9 and TRBJ2-7; 14 positions agree with TRBD2. This CDR3 has 16 amino acids. The germline V gene encodes CDR1 SEHNR and CDR2 FQNEAQ (reference sequence). V shed 5 bases, J shed 4 bases, and the junction held 7 bases outside the gene matches. The full variable domain, rest sourced from reference TRBV7-9 and TRBJ2-7, is DTGVSQNPRHKITKRGQNVTFRCDPISEHNRLYWYRQTLGQGPEFLTYFQNEAQLEKSRLLSDRFSAERPKGSFSTLEIQRTEQGDSAMYLCASSTRLAGGNYEQYFGPGTRLTVT.

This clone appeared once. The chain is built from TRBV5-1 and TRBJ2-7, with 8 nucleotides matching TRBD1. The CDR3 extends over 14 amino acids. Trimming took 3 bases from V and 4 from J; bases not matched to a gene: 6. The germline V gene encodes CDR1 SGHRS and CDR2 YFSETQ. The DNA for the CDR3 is TGCGCCAGCAGCTCGGGGACAGGAGGTTACGAGCAGTACTTC. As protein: CASSSGTGGYEQYF.

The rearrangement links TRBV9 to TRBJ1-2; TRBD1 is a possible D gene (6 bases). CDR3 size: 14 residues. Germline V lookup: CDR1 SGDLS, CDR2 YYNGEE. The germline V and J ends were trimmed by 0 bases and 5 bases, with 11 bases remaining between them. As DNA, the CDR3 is TGTGCCAGCAGCGTAGAGGCAGGGGATTATGGCTACACCTTC. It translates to CASSVEAGDYGYTF.

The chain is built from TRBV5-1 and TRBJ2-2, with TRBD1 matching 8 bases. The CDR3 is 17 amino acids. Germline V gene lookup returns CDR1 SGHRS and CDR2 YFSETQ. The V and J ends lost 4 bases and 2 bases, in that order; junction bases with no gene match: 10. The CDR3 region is CASSRDRNYVNTGELFF. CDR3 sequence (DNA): TGCGCCAGCAGCCGGGACAGGAACTATGTAAACACCGGGGAGCTGTTTTTT.

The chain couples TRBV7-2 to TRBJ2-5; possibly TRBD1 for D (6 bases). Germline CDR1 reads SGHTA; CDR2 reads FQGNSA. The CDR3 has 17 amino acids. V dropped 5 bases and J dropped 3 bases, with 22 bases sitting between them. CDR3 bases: TGTGCCAGCAGCACCCCGCTTGCTGGGGGCCGGGAAGAGACCCAGTACTTC. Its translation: CASSTPLAGGREETQYF.